The present T cell receptor beta chain was sequenced within a study of PD-1 blockade in classical Hodgkin lymphoma. On the study more broadly: Nivolumab was administered to patients intravenously at 3 mg/kg every 2 weeks.

Of note for this clone: Its specificity is not known.

CDR1 is SGHDT, CDR2 YYEEEE, per germline. There are 14 residues in the CDR3. V lost 6 bases to trimming and J lost 1 base, with 13 bases between them. Using immunoSEQ multiplex PCR, the repertoire was profiled, and TCRdb retains in-frame clones only, with some absent. Among fewer than 95,000 clones, about 83% were seen once, and the ten largest hold about 17%. Findings and limits, study-wide: Whoever responded completely had baseline diversity much like that seen in newly diagnosed patients.

Regarding time point: cycle 4 day 1 (C4D1), after more than five weeks of nivolumab. Brentuximab vedotin exposure varied among the patients, all of whom had relapsed after autologous stem cell transplantation. The chain combines TRBV5-6 with TRBJ1-1; D is possibly TRBD1 (5 bases). The sequence came from a human donor with classical Hodgkin lymphoma. This specimen was peripheral blood mononuclear cells (PBMCs), taken before the fourth cycle of nivolumab. This chain's CDR3 is CASNKVGPNTEAFF. The CDR3 nucleotides are TGTGCCAGCAACAAAGTGGGACCGAACACTGAAGCTTTCTTT.